One and the same sample provided the 3 T cell receptor beta chains below, sequenced in a study of blood T cell repertoires in COVID-19. The assay was immunoSEQ multiplex PCR, and TCRdb's table has in-frame clones only and misses some. The sample consists of around 700,000 clones, 85% to 90% of them appearing once. The sequenced sample was peripheral blood. These receptors were obtained from a woman between 18 and 29 years old with acute or convalescent COVID-19.

This chain connects TRBV19 to TRBJ1-1; a weak D match, TRBD1 (6 bases). V was shortened by 6 bases and J by 1 base, with 15 bases between the two germline ends. Germline loops: CDR1 LNHDA, CDR2 SQIVND (reference sequence). The CDR3 sequence is 15 residues long. The CDR3 here is CASRQGEGWNTEAFF. The DNA for the CDR3 is TGTGCCAGTAGACAGGGAGAGGGCTGGAACACTGAAGCTTTCTTT.

The V call is TRBV12-3 or TRBV12-4, the J call TRBJ2-1; 8 positions match TRBD2. This CDR3 is built from 13 residues. J was trimmed by 6 bases and V by 8 bases; bases with no gene match: 6. The CDR3 bases are TGTGCCAGCCTCCGGGGGGGTAGCAATGAGCAGTTCTTC. It translates to CASLRGGSNEQFF.

The chain recombines TRBV5-6 with TRBJ2-3; D might be TRBD1 (6 bases). The CDR3 length is 16 residues. Germline V gene data show CDR1 as SGHDT and CDR2 as YYEEEE. Trimming shortened V by 2 bases and J by 1 base, and 14 bases separated the two germline ends. CDR3 DNA sequence: TGTGCCAGCAGCTTCCGCCGGACAGCCGGCACAGATACGCAGTATTTT. Residues: CASSFRRTAGTDTQYF.